One sample yielded the 8 T cell receptor beta chains listed below, sequenced in a study of T cell responses to AZD1222 COVID-19 vaccine. This table comes from immunoSEQ multiplex PCR, and its TCRdb copy is limited to in-frame clones, with some not included. This sample has about 130,000 clones, with 80% to 90% found just once. The sample here was peripheral blood, taken on day 0 of AZD1222 vaccination. The receptor source for this set is an adult in good health.

The chain employs TRBV27 and TRBJ1-1; TRBD1 might be the D (5 bases). Per germline, CDR1 MNHEY and CDR2 SMNVEV (reference sequence). The CDR3 covers 15 residues. The ends were cut back, 4 bases at V and 0 bases at J, with 12 bases in the middle. The CDR3 nucleotides are TGTGCCAGCAGTTACCAAGGGGCCATGAACACTGAAGCTTTCTTT. Its translation: CASSYQGAMNTEAFF.

The J gene is TRBJ2-1, the V gene TRBV6-1; tentatively, D is TRBD2 (5 bases). There are 13 residues in the CDR3. Per the germline V gene, CDR1 is MNHNS and CDR2 is SASEGT. Trimming removed 6 bases from V and 7 bases from J, with 13 bases in between. This CDR3 reads CASSMIRENEQFF. The DNA of the CDR3 is TGTGCCAGCAGCATGATTAGGGAGAATGAGCAGTTCTTC.

Comment on this clone: The sample holds other DNA sequences that translate to the same CDR3. The J gene is TRBJ1-6, the V gene TRBV12-3 or TRBV12-4; a possible D gene is TRBD1 (6 bases). This CDR3 is built from 11 residues. V was trimmed by 4 bases and J by 13 bases, leaving 8 bases between them. The CDR3 loop is CASSSQGPLHF. CDR3 bases: TGTGCCAGCAGTTCCCAGGGGCCCCTCCACTTT.

This chain links TRBV5-5 with TRBJ2-2, with D hard to call. Germline CDR1 is SGHKS and CDR2 is YYEKEE (reference sequence). This CDR3 has 13 residues. V was clipped by 4 bases and J by 8 bases, with 12 bases between them. In nucleotides, the CDR3 is TGTGCCAGCAGCCTGGCCCCATGGGGGGAGCTGTTTTTT. This gives the protein CASSLAPWGELFF.

The CDR3 is CASSLPLQGSEAFF. CDR3 nucleotides: TGTGCCAGCAGCCTCCCTTTACAGGGGTCTGAAGCTTTCTTT. V usage is TRBV28 and J usage is TRBJ1-1, with TRBD1 identical over 7 bases. Germline assignment: CDR1 MDHEN and CDR2 SYDVKM. V trimming: 6 bases; J trimming: 6 bases; junction bases outside the gene matches: 10. CDR3 length: 14 amino acids. The variable domain in full, with the rest retrieved from reference TRBV28 and TRBJ1-1, is DVKVTQSSRYLVKRTGEKVFLECVQDMDHENMFWYRQDPGLGLRLIYFSYDVKMKEKGDIPEGYSVSREKKERFSLILESASTNQTSMYLCASSLPLQGSEAFFGQGTRLTVV.

The gene calls are TRBV6-5 and TRBJ1-1; possible D gene TRBD1, 5 bases. The germline CDR1 and CDR2 sequences are MNHEY and SVGAGI. The CDR3 runs 15 residues. Trimming shortened V by 0 bases and J by 6 bases, and 14 bases separated the two germline ends. Here the CDR3 DNA reads TGTGCCAGCAGTTACTCGTCGGGGGTTGCCGCTGAAGCTTTCTTT. As protein: CASSYSSGVAAEAFF.

The chain has TRBV7-2 and TRBJ1-1, with no clear D. V was trimmed by 3 bases and J by 1 base, leaving 9 bases between them. CDR3 size: 14 residues. In germline, CDR1 is SGHTA, CDR2 FQGNSA. The CDR3 DNA is TGTGCCAGCAGCTTTAGTATGTCGAACACTGAAGCTTTCTTT. Translated: CASSFSMSNTEAFF.

The genes are TRBV5-1 and TRBJ2-1; weak D call: TRBD2 (6 bases). The CDR3 is made up of 18 amino acids. The V end was cut by 6 bases, the J end by 2 bases, with 24 bases between. Germline V gene lookup returns CDR1 SGHRS and CDR2 YFSETQ. The CDR3 protein is CASTLRRSGERPYNEQFF. The CDR3 DNA is TGCGCCAGCACCCTGCGACGGTCGGGAGAGAGGCCCTACAATGAGCAGTTCTTC.